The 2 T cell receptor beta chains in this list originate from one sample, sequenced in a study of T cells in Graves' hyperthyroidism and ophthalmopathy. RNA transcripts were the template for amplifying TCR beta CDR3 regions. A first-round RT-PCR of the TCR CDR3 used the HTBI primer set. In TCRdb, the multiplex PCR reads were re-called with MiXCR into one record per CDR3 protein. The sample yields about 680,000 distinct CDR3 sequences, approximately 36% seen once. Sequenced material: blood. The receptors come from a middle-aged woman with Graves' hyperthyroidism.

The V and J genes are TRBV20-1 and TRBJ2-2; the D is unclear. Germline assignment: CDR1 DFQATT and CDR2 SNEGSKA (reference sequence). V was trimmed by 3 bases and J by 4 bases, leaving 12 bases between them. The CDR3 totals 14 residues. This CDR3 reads CSASLSFGTGELFF. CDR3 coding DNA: TGCAGTGCTAGTTTGTCTTTCGGCACCGGGGAGCTGTTTTTT.

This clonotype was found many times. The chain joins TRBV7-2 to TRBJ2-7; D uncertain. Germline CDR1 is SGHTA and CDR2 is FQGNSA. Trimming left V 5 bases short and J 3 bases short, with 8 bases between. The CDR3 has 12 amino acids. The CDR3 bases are TGTGCCAGCAGCCCATCTGGCTACGAGCAGTACTTC. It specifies CASSPSGYEQYF.